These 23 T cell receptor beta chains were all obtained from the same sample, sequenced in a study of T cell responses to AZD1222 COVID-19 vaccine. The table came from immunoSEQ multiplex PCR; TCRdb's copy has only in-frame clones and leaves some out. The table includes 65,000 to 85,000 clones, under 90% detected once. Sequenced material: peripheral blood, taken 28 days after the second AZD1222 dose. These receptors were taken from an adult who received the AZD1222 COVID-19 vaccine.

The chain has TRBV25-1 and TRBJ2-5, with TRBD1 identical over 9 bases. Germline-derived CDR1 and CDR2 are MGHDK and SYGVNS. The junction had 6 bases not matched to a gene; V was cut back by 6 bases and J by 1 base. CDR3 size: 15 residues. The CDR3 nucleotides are TGTGCCAGCAGCGGATCGACAGGGGGCCAAGAGACCCAGTACTTC. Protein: CASSGSTGGQETQYF.

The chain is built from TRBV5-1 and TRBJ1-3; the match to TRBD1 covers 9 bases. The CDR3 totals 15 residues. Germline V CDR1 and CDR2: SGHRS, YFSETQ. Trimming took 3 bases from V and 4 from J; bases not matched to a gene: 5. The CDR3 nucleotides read TGCGCCAGCAGCTATGGACAGGGGAACGGAAACACCATATATTTT. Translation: CASSYGQGNGNTIYF.

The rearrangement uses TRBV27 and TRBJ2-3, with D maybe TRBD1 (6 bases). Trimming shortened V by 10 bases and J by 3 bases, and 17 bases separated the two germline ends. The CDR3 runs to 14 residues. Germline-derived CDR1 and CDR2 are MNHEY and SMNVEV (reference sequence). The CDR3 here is CATRRSGVTDTQYF. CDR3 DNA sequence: TGTGCCACCCGGAGGTCAGGGGTAACAGATACGCAGTATTTT.

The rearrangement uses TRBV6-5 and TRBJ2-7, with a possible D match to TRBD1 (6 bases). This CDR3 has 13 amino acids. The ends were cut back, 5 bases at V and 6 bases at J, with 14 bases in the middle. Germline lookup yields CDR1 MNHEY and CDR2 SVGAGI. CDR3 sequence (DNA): TGTGCCAGCAGTCTCCGGGACACCAGCGAGCAGTACTTC. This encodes CASSLRDTSEQYF.

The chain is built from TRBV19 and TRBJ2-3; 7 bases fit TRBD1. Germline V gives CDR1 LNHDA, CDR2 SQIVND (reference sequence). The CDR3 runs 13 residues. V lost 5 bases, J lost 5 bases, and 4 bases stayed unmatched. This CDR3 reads CASSGQVGDTQYF. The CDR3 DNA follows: TGTGCCAGTAGTGGACAGGTGGGAGATACGCAGTATTTT.

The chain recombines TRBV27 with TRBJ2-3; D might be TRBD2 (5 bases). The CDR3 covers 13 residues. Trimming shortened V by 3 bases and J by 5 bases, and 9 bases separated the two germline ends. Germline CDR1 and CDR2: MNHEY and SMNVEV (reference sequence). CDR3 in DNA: TGTGCCAGCAGTTTTCAAGGAGGAGATACGCAGTATTTT. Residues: CASSFQGGDTQYF.

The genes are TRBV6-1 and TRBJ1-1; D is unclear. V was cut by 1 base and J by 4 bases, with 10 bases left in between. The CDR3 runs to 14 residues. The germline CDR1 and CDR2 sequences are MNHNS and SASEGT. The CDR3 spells CASSEDWGGTEAFF. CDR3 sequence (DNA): TGTGCCAGCAGTGAAGATTGGGGAGGCACTGAAGCTTTCTTT.

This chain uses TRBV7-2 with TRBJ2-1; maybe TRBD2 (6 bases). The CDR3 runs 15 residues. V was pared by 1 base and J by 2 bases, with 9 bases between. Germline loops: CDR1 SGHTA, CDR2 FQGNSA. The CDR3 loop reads CASSLEWGAYNEQFF. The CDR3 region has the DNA TGTGCCAGCAGCTTAGAGTGGGGGGCCTACAATGAGCAGTTCTTC.

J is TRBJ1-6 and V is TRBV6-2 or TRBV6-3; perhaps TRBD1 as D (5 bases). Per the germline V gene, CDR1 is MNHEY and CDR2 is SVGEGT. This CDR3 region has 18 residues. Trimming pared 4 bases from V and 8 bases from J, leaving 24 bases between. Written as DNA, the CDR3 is TGTGCCAGCAGTTTCCTCCTATCCGAAGGGGTAAAGGATTCACCCCTCCACTTT. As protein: CASSFLLSEGVKDSPLHF.

The CDR3 spells CASIQGVDYGYTF. The DNA for the CDR3 is TGTGCCAGTATACAGGGGGTTGACTATGGCTACACCTTC. The chain carries TRBV19 and TRBJ1-2; 8 bases align to TRBD1. This CDR3 has 13 residues. The junction had 4 bases not matched to a gene; V was cut back by 7 bases and J by 3 bases. Germline V CDR1 and CDR2: LNHDA, SQIVND (reference sequence). Using reference TRBV19 and TRBJ1-2 for the parts outside the CDR3, the full variable domain is DGGITQSPKYLFRKEGQNVTLSCEQNLNHDAMYWYRQDPGQGLRLIYYSQIVNDFQKGDIAEGYSVSREKKESFPLTVTSAQKNPTAFYLCASIQGVDYGYTFGSGTRLTVV.

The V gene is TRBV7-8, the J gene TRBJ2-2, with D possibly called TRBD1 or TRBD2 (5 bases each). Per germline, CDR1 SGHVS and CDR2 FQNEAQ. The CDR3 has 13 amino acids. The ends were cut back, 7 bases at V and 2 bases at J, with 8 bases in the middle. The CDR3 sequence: CASMRGNTGELFF. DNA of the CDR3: TGTGCCAGCATGAGGGGAAACACCGGGGAGCTGTTTTTT.

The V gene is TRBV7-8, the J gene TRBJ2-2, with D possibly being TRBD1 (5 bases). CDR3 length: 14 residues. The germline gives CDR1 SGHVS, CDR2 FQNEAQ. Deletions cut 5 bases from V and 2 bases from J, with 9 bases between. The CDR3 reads CASSIDRNTGELFF. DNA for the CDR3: TGTGCCAGCAGCATTGACAGAAACACCGGGGAGCTGTTTTTT.

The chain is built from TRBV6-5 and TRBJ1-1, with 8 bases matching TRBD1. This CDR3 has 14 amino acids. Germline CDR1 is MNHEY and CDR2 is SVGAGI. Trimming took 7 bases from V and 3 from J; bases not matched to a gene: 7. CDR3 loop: CASTHDRGDTEAFF. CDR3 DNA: TGTGCCAGCACCCACGACAGGGGTGACACTGAAGCTTTCTTT.

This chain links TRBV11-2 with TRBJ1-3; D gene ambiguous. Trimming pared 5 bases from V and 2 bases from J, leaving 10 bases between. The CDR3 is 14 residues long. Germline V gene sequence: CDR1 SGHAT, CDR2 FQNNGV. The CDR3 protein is CASSLHNTGNTIYF. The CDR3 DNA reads TGTGCCAGCAGCCTCCACAACACTGGAAACACCATATATTTT.

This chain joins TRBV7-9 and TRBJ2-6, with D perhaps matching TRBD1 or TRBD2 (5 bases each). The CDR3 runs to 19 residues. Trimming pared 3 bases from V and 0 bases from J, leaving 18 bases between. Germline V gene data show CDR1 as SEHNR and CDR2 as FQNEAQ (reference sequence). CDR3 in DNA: TGTGCCAGCAGCTTTTCGGGGCAGCTCAAATCCTCTGGGGCCAACGTCCTGACTTTC. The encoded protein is CASSFSGQLKSSGANVLTF.

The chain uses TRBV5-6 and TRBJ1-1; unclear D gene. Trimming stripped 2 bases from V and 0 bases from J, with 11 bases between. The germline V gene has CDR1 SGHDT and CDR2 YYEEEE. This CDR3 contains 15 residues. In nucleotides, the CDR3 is TGTGCCAGCAGCTTCCGCCAGGTTGTGAACACTGAAGCTTTCTTT. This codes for CASSFRQVVNTEAFF.

The CDR3 DNA reads as TGTGCCAGCAGCTCCTGGGACTTCGGGGAGCAGTTCTTC. Protein: CASSSWDFGEQFF. The chain recombines TRBV9 with TRBJ2-1; TRBD2 might be the D (6 bases). CDR3 length: 13 residues. CDR1 is SGDLS and CDR2 is YYNGEE in the germline V gene. V shed 4 bases and J shed 10 bases, with 15 bases lying between them.

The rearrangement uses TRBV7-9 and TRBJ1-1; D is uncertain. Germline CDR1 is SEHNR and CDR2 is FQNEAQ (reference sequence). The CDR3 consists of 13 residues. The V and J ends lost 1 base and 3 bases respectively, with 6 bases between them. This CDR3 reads CASSLVLDTEAFF. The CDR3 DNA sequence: TGTGCCAGCAGCTTAGTTCTAGACACTGAAGCTTTCTTT. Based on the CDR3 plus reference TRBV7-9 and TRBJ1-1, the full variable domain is DTGVSQNPRHKITKRGQNVTFRCDPISEHNRLYWYRQTLGQGPEFLTYFQNEAQLEKSRLLSDRFSAERPKGSFSTLEIQRTEQGDSAMYLCASSLVLDTEAFFGQGTRLTVV.

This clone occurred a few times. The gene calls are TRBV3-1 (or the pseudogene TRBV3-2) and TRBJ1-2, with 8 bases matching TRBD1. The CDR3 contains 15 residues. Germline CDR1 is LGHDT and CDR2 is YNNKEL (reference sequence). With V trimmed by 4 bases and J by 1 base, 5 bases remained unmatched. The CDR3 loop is CASSLWDRSNYGYTF. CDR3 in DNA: TGTGCCAGCAGCCTTTGGGACAGGAGTAACTATGGCTACACCTTC.

The CDR3 sequence: CASSTGRDHYGYTF. The DNA for the CDR3 is TGTGCCAGCAGCACGGGACGGGACCACTATGGCTACACCTTC. The chain links TRBV7-9 to TRBJ1-2; the D gene is possibly TRBD1 (5 bases). V lost 5 bases and J 3 bases, leaving 13 bases between the germline ends. The CDR3 sequence is 14 residues long. CDR1 is SEHNR and CDR2 is FQNEAQ in the germline V gene (reference sequence).

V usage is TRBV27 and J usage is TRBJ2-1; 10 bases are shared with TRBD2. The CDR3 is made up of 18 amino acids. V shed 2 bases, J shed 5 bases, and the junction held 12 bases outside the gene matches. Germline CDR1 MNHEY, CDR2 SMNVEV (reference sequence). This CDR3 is CASSLMDLSGGKHNEQFF. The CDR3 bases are TGTGCCAGCAGTTTAATGGACCTTAGCGGGGGGAAACACAATGAGCAGTTCTTC.

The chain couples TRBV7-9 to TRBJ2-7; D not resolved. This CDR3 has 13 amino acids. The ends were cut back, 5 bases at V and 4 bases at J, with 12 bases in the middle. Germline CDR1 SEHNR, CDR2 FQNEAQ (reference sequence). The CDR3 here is CASSPDGRYEQYF. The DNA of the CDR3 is TGTGCCAGCAGCCCGGACGGAAGGTACGAGCAGTACTTC. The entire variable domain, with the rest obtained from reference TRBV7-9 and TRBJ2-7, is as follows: DTGVSQNPRHKITKRGQNVTFRCDPISEHNRLYWYRQTLGQGPEFLTYFQNEAQLEKSRLLSDRFSAERPKGSFSTLEIQRTEQGDSAMYLCASSPDGRYEQYFGPGTRLTVT.

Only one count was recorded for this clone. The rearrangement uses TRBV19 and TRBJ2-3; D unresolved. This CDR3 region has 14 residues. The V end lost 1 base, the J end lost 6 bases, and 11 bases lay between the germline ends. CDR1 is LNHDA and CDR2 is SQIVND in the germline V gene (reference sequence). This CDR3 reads CASSIVLLTDTQYF. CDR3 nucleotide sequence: TGTGCCAGTAGTATAGTTCTGTTAACGGATACGCAGTATTTT. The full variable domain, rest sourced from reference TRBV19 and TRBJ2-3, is DGGITQSPKYLFRKEGQNVTLSCEQNLNHDAMYWYRQDPGQGLRLIYYSQIVNDFQKGDIAEGYSVSREKKESFPLTVTSAQKNPTAFYLCASSIVLLTDTQYFGPGTRLTVL.